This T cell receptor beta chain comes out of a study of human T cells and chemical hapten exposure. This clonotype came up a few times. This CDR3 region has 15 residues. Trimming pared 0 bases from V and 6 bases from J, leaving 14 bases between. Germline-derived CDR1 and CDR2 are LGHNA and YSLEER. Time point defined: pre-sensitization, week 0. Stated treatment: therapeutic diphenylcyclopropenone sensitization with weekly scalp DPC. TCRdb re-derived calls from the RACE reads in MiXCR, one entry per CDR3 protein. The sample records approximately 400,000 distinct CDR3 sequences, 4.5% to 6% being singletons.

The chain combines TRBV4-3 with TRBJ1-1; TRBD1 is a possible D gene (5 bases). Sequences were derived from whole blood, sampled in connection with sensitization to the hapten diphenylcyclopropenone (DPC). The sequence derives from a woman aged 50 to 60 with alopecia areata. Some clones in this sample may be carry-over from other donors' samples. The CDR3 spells CASSQEAGEAAEAFF. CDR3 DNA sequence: TGCGCCAGCAGCCAAGAGGCGGGGGAAGCTGCTGAAGCTTTCTTT.